These T cell receptor beta chains were read from a single sample in a study of blood T cell repertoires in COVID-19. The data were produced by immunoSEQ multiplex PCR, yet TCRdb's version contains in-frame clones alone and is incomplete. Seen here are roughly 100,000 clones, under 85% observed once, and the top ten hold 14%. Sequenced: peripheral blood. The receptors were sampled from a woman between 55 and 75 years old with acute or convalescent COVID-19. CDR3s include the opening cysteine and the closing phenylalanine or tryptophan. The order of the fields is D gene, clone size, V gene, J gene, CDR3 protein, CDR3 DNA. The D gene is left open where the match is weak. The listing skips clone size in some rows; elsewhere it reads once, few, many or a size class.

TRBD2	NA	TRBV7-9	TRBJ2-7	CASSLGSSGNYEQYF	TGTGCCAGCAGCCTTGGGTCTAGCGGAAATTACGAGCAGTACTTC
NA	NA	TRBV7-8	TRBJ2-5	CASSLALLWGRQETQYF	TGTGCCAGCAGCTTAGCCCTTTTATGGGGCCGCCAAGAGACCCAGTACTTC
TRBD2	NA	TRBV5-4	TRBJ2-2	CASSLAGGITGELFF	TGTGCCAGCAGCTTGGCGGGGGGAATCACCGGGGAGCTGTTTTTT
NA	NA	TRBV2	TRBJ1-5	CASSDWTTQGPQHF	TGTGCCAGCAGTGATTGGACAACCCAGGGACCCCAGCATTTT
NA	NA	TRBV7-9	TRBJ1-5	CASSSDYQPQHF	TGTGCCAGCAGCTCGGACTATCAGCCCCAGCATTTT
TRBD2	NA	TRBV18	TRBJ2-4	CASSPVAGVHIQYF	TGTGCCAGCTCACCAGTTGCGGGGGTTCACATTCAGTACTTC
NA	NA	TRBV24-1	TRBJ2-5	CATSDPQGGETQYF	TGTGCCACCAGTGATCCTCAAGGAGGAGAGACCCAGTACTTC
NA	NA	TRBV7-9	TRBJ2-3	CASSLVIDTQYF	TGTGCCAGCAGCTTAGTTATAGATACGCAGTATTTT
NA	NA	TRBV6-2/TRBV6-3	TRBJ2-5	CASSYGGTSLETQYF	TGTGCCAGCAGTTATGGCGGCACGAGCCTAGAGACCCAGTACTTC
TRBD2	once	TRBV19	TRBJ2-5	CASSSGLAGGTGETQYF	TGTGCCAGTAGTAGCGGACTAGCGGGAGGGACAGGGGAGACCCAGTACTTC
NA	few	TRBV6-1	TRBJ2-3	CASSEVGTTNTQYF	TGTGCCAGCAGTGAAGTGGGGACAACAAATACGCAGTATTTT
TRBD2	once	TRBV6-5	TRBJ2-2	CASRERGGTGELFF	TGTGCCAGCAGGGAGCGGGGGGGCACCGGGGAGCTGTTTTTT
TRBD2	NA	TRBV6-4	TRBJ2-1	CASSEVIAAGAYNEQFF	TGTGCCAGCAGTGAAGTGATAGCAGCGGGAGCATACAATGAGCAGTTCTTC
TRBD1	NA	TRBV18	TRBJ1-2	CASSPDRDYGYTF	TGTGCCAGCTCACCAGACAGGGATTATGGCTACACCTTC
NA	NA	TRBV6-5	TRBJ2-2	CASRPPGQNTGELFF	TGTGCCAGCAGACCTCCGGGACAAAACACCGGGGAGCTGTTTTTT
NA	NA	TRBV7-3	TRBJ2-2	CASSLLPGRRTGELFF	TGTGCCAGCAGCTTACTTCCCGGGAGAAGGACCGGGGAGCTGTTTTTT
NA	NA	TRBV2	TRBJ1-1	CASSEYVGAFF	TGTGCCAGCAGTGAATACGTCGGGGCTTTCTTT
TRBD2	NA	TRBV7-6	TRBJ2-2	CASSLGLAGNTGELFF	TGTGCCAGCAGCTTAGGACTAGCGGGAAACACCGGGGAGCTGTTTTTT
TRBD2	NA	TRBV4-2	TRBJ2-2	CASSQDWASGATNTGELFF	TGTGCCAGCAGCCAAGATTGGGCTAGCGGGGCCACGAACACCGGGGAGCTGTTTTTT
NA	NA	TRBV6-2/TRBV6-3	TRBJ1-2	CASSYGPTGGYGYTF	TGTGCCAGCAGTTACGGACCGACCGGAGGCTATGGCTACACCTTC
TRBD1	NA	TRBV19	TRBJ1-4	CASRQGNNEKLFF	TGTGCCAGTAGACAGGGGAATAATGAAAAACTGTTTTTT
TRBD2	NA	TRBV29-1	TRBJ2-7	CSVEAGTSGSFPYEQYF	TGCAGCGTAGAAGCCGGGACTAGCGGGAGTTTCCCCTACGAGCAGTACTTC
NA	NA	TRBV5-1	TRBJ2-3	CASSSPGVGDTQYF	TGCGCCAGCAGCTCCCCGGGGGTTGGAGATACGCAGTATTTT
NA	NA	TRBV27	TRBJ2-5	CASSLLTPGRGKETQYF	TGTGCCAGCAGTTTATTGACCCCGGGGAGGGGGAAAGAGACCCAGTACTTC
TRBD2	NA	TRBV14	TRBJ2-3	CASSHDGGEGTDTQYF	TGTGCCAGCAGCCACGATGGGGGGGAGGGGACAGATACGCAGTATTTT
NA	NA	TRBV18	TRBJ2-5	CASSPAPSETQYF	TGTGCCAGCTCACCTGCTCCTAGCGAGACCCAGTACTTC
TRBD1	NA	TRBV7-2	TRBJ1-5	CASSDRVSNQPQHF	TGTGCCAGCAGCGACAGGGTTAGCAATCAGCCCCAGCATTTT
TRBD2	NA	TRBV10-2	TRBJ2-7	CASTPRTSGRNGAYEQYF	TGCGCCAGCACCCCGAGGACTAGCGGGAGAAATGGTGCCTACGAGCAGTACTTC
NA	NA	TRBV27	TRBJ1-2	CASSFTPNYGYTF	TGTGCCAGCAGTTTTACACCTAACTATGGCTACACCTTC
NA	once	TRBV29-1	TRBJ2-2	CSVETRVNTGELFF	TGCAGCGTTGAAACCAGGGTGAACACCGGGGAGCTGTTTTTT
TRBD1	NA	TRBV18	TRBJ1-6	CASSPVLVQGVSPLHF	TGTGCCAGCTCACCCGTGCTTGTACAGGGGGTGTCACCCCTCCACTTT